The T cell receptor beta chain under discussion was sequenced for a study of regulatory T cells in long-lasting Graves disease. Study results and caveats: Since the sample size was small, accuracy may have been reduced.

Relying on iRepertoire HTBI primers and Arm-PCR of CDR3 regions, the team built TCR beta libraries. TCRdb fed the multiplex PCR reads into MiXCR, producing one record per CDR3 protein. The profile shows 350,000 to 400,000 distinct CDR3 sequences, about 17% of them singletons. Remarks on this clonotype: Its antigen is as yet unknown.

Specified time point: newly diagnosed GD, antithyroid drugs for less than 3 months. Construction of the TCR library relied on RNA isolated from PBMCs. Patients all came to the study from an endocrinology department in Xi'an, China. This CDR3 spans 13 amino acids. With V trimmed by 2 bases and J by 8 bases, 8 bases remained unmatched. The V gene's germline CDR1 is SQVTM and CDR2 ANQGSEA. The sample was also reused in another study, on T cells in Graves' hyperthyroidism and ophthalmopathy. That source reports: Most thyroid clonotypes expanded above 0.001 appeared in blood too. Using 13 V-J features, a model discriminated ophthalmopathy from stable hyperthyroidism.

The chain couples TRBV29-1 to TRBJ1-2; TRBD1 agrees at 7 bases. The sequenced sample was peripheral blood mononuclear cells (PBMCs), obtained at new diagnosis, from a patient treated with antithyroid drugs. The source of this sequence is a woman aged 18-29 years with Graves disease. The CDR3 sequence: CSVESGGLGGYTF. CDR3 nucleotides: TGCAGCGTTGAATCAGGGGGTCTCGGGGGCTACACCTTC.